A selection of T cell receptor beta chains follows, all from one sample in a study of blood T cell repertoires in COVID-19. Data came from immunoSEQ multiplex PCR; TCRdb stores just in-frame clones and leaves some out. Of 30,000 to 40,000 clones listed, 80% to 90% are singletons. Sequencing used peripheral blood. The receptors come from a man in his sixties in a cohort sampled during active COVID-19. Each CDR3 is given with its conserved first and last residue. D genes are given only for firm matches. The size of a clone is reported for some rows only, either as once, few or many, or as a class for expanded clones.

TGTGCCTGGAGTGGGGTTCAGGGGATGGCTGGGGCCAACGTCCTGACTTTC,CAWSGVQGMAGANVLTF,-,-,TRBJ2-6,17,TRBV30
TGCGCCAGCAGTGAGGAGGGCTATGGCCAGCCCCAGCATTTT,CASSEEGYGQPQHF,-,-,TRBJ1-5,14,TRBV10-2
TGTGCCTGGAGTGCCAGGCGTAGCGGGGGGGTCTGGCAGTTCTTC,CAWSARRSGGVWQFF,-,TRBD2,TRBJ2-1,15,TRBV30
TGCGCCAGCAAAGCGAGCTCCTACAATGAGCAGTTCTTC,CASKASSYNEQFF,-,-,TRBJ2-1,13,TRBV5-1
TGTGCCAGCAGCCAGGGCGGGACCCGGGGGGATACGCAGTATTTT,CASSQGGTRGDTQYF,-,-,TRBJ2-3,15,TRBV4-2
TGTGCCAGCAGCTTAGATTATCGAGGGAGCGGGAGCTCCTACAATGAGCAGTTCTTC,CASSLDYRGSGSSYNEQFF,-,TRBD2,TRBJ2-1,19,TRBV11-2
TGTGCCAGCTCACCTCCGGGACTTCAAGAGACCCAGTACTTC,CASSPPGLQETQYF,-,-,TRBJ2-5,14,TRBV18
TGTGCCATCAGTCCTTCTGCGGCTCAAGAGACCCAGTACTTC,CAISPSAAQETQYF,-,-,TRBJ2-5,14,TRBV10-3
TGTGCCACCAGTGAAATGACGGGGAGGAGTACGCAGTATTTT,CATSEMTGRSTQYF,-,-,TRBJ2-3,14,TRBV24-1
TGTGCCAGCAGCCAAGGACTGATTCCTGGAAACACCATATATTTT,CASSQGLIPGNTIYF,-,-,TRBJ1-3,15,TRBV3-1/TRBV3-2
TGTGCCAGCAGTGCGCTAGCGGGAGTCACCGGGGAGCTGTTTTTT,CASSALAGVTGELFF,-,TRBD2,TRBJ2-2,15,TRBV2
TGCGCCAGCAGCCAGGACTACCGAAGCTATGGCTACACCTTC,CASSQDYRSYGYTF,-,-,TRBJ1-2,14,TRBV4-3
TGTGCCAGCAGTCGACTCGGGACAGGGGCCTACGAGCAGTACTTC,CASSRLGTGAYEQYF,few,TRBD1,TRBJ2-7,15,TRBV6-2/TRBV6-3
TGTGCCAGCAGGTTACCGGGACTAGCGATCGATGAGCAGTTCTTC,CASRLPGLAIDEQFF,-,TRBD2,TRBJ2-1,15,TRBV6-5
TGCAGTGCTAGTCGGTCCAGGCAAAATAATTCACCCCTCCACTTT,CSASRSRQNNSPLHF,-,-,TRBJ1-6,15,TRBV20-1
TGTGCCAGCTCACCAGCGGGACCACCGGGAGAGACCCAGTACTTC,CASSPAGPPGETQYF,-,-,TRBJ2-5,15,TRBV18
TGCGCCAGCAGCCCCGGGACTGGTCGGGATACGCAGTATTTT,CASSPGTGRDTQYF,-,-,TRBJ2-3,14,TRBV10-2